These 29 T cell receptor beta chains came from one sample sequenced in a study of blood T cell repertoires in COVID-19. Profiling relied on immunoSEQ multiplex PCR, and the TCRdb table lists in-frame clones only, not all of them. The profile shows under 250,000 clones, around 81% of them singletons. The sequenced sample consisted of PBMCs or T cells enriched from blood (not recorded which). These receptors all come from a woman aged 50 to 65 with acute COVID-19.

A word on this clone: The missing conserved phenylalanine or tryptophan at the end of this CDR3 makes a read error likely. It is unclear where the CDR3 begins or ends on the DNA, so no DNA is shown, and the CDR3 is as TCRdb lists it. CDR3 amino acids: CASSLVAGPWRA. The rearrangement links TRBV28 to TRBJ2-7; the listed D gene, TRBD2, was not tested against the DNA. With termini counted, the CDR3 has 12 amino acids. Germline CDR1 and CDR2: MDHEN and SYDVKM.

CDR3 in amino acids: CASSLERSVNYGYTF. The CDR3 nucleotides are TGTGCCAGCAGTTTGGAGCGGTCGGTAAACTATGGCTACACCTTC. The chain recombines TRBV28 with TRBJ1-2; no firm D call. CDR1 is MDHEN and CDR2 is SYDVKM in the germline V gene. Trimming cost V 3 bases and J 2 bases, with 13 bases left between them. This CDR3 is 15 amino acids long.

This chain links TRBV6-5 with TRBJ1-5, with D perhaps TRBD1 (5 bases). Trimming removed 2 bases at V and 1 base at J, with 12 bases between. The germline CDR1 and CDR2 sequences are MNHEY and SVGAGI. The CDR3 runs 16 residues. CDR3 nucleotides: TGTGCCAGCAGTTACGTGCGGGGGGAAAGCAATCAGCCCCAGCATTTT. It translates to CASSYVRGESNQPQHF.

CDR3 sequence: CASSLSSQNYGYTF. The CDR3 nucleotides read TGCGCCAGCAGCTTGTCCAGTCAGAACTATGGCTACACCTTC. J is TRBJ1-2 and V is TRBV5-1; D is uncertain. The CDR3 covers 14 residues. Trimming took 1 base from V and 2 from J, leaving 9 bases between them. CDR1 and CDR2 (germline): SGHRS, YFSETQ. The full variable domain, in which reference TRBV5-1 and TRBJ1-2 provide the parts outside the CDR3, is KAGVTQTPRYLIKTRGQQVTLSCSPISGHRSVSWYQQTPGQGLQFLFEYFSETQRNKGNFPGRFSGRQFSNSRSEMNVSTLELGDSALYLCASSLSSQNYGYTFGSGTRLTVV.

The chain recombines TRBV28 with TRBJ1-1, with TRBD1 matching over 7 bases. Germline trimming cut 6 bases from V and 3 bases from J; bases unmatched to any gene: 13. The CDR3 is 16 residues long. Per the germline V gene, CDR1 is MDHEN and CDR2 is SYDVKM. The CDR3 loop is CASSLPQTGIHTEAFF. CDR3 coding DNA: TGTGCCAGCAGCTTGCCACAGACAGGGATCCACACTGAAGCTTTCTTT.

The chain links TRBV28 to TRBJ1-5; 10 bases match TRBD1. Looked up from germline, CDR1 is MDHEN and CDR2 is SYDVKM. V was pared by 3 bases and J by 7 bases, with 6 bases of the junction left unmatched. The CDR3 consists of 15 residues. The CDR3 loop reads CASSLTGGAVQPQHF. In DNA, the CDR3 is TGTGCCAGCAGTTTGACAGGGGGCGCGGTCCAGCCCCAGCATTTT.

This rearrangement joins TRBV3-1 (or the pseudogene TRBV3-2) to TRBJ2-1; the match to TRBD2 covers 8 bases. The CDR3 has 17 amino acids. The V segment lost 5 bases and the J segment 0 bases; nucleotides outside the gene matches: 9. CDR1 LGHDT and CDR2 YNNKEL come from the germline V gene (reference sequence). In DNA, the CDR3 is TGTGCCAGCAGCGTTATGCGAAGCGGGAGCTCCTACAATGAGCAGTTCTTC. It is translated as CASSVMRSGSSYNEQFF.

The chain is built from TRBV2 and TRBJ1-1, with 8 bases matching TRBD1. The CDR3 spans 15 residues. CDR1 and CDR2 from the germline V gene are SNHLY and FYNNEI. V trimming: 6 bases; J trimming: 1 base; junction bases outside the gene matches: 7. CDR3 protein: CASRRSGTGNTEAFF. DNA for the CDR3: TGTGCCAGCAGGAGATCCGGGACAGGGAACACTGAAGCTTTCTTT. The variable domain in full, completed from reference TRBV2 and TRBJ1-1, reads EPEVTQTPSHQVTQMGQEVILRCVPISNHLYFYWYRQILGQKVEFLVSFYNNEISEKSEIFDDQFSVERPDGSNFTLKIRSTKLEDSAMYFCASRRSGTGNTEAFFGQGTRLTVV.

V and J are TRBV7-9 and TRBJ1-6; D may be TRBD1 (5 bases). Trimming took 5 bases from V and 5 from J, leaving 16 bases between them. CDR3 length equals 16 residues. Germline V gene sequence: CDR1 SEHNR, CDR2 FQNEAQ (reference sequence). CDR3 residues: CASSPRGSSNNSPLHF. The CDR3, as DNA: TGTGCCAGCAGCCCCCGGGGGAGCAGTAATAATTCACCCCTCCACTTT.

This clone was seen once. This rearrangement joins TRBV14 to TRBJ1-1; weak D call: TRBD1 (5 bases). The germline gives CDR1 SGHDN, CDR2 FVKESK. Trimming took 4 bases from V and 1 from J, leaving 19 bases between them. This CDR3 is built from 17 residues. The CDR3 bases are TGTGCCAGCAGCCCCCCGCGGGGCCAAGTGGGGAACACTGAAGCTTTCTTT. Amino acid sequence: CASSPPRGQVGNTEAFF.

V usage is TRBV3-1 (or the pseudogene TRBV3-2) and J usage is TRBJ2-1; 7 bases match TRBD2. Trimming removed 0 bases from V and 1 base from J; junction bases left unmatched: 12. The CDR3 is 19 residues long. Germline V lookup: CDR1 LGHDT, CDR2 YNNKEL (reference sequence). The CDR3 DNA sequence: TGTGCCAGCAGCCAAGATACTGACGTGGGCGGGGGTTCCTACAATGAGCAGTTCTTC. Its protein product is CASSQDTDVGGGSYNEQFF.

This sequence joins TRBV12-5 and TRBJ1-2; 7 positions agree with TRBD1. J gave up 4 bases and V 0 bases, and 11 bases lay outside the gene matches. Germline CDR1 LGHNT, CDR2 FRNRAP. The CDR3 is 17 residues long. The CDR3, as DNA: TGTGCTAGTGGTTTGGTACCCCTACAGGGGCTCAGCTATGGCTACACCTTC. Translation gives CASGLVPLQGLSYGYTF.

This clone was detected a few times. The genes are TRBV4-2 and TRBJ2-7, with 14 bases that match TRBD2. The germline gives CDR1 LGHNA, CDR2 YNFKEQ. The CDR3 consists of 17 residues. J was trimmed by 7 bases and V by 3 bases; bases with no gene match: 11. In nucleotides, the CDR3 is TGTGCCAGCAGCCACGTCAAGACGGGACTAGCGGGAGAGGAGCAGTACTTC. Its translation: CASSHVKTGLAGEEQYF.

This chain links TRBV3-1 (or the pseudogene TRBV3-2) with TRBJ1-1; 10 bases line up with TRBD1. The V and J ends lost 4 bases and 10 bases, in that order; junction bases with no gene match: 9. Germline CDR1 LGHDT, CDR2 YNNKEL (reference sequence). The CDR3 has 14 amino acids. The CDR3 coding sequence is TGTGCCAGCAGCCCGAGACAGGGGGCTGAGGGAGCTTTCTTT. This sequence encodes CASSPRQGAEGAFF.

This chain connects TRBV6-1 to TRBJ1-5, with D perhaps TRBD1 (6 bases). Germline V CDR1 and CDR2: MNHNS, SASEGT. With 0 bases removed from V and 2 bases from J, the gap between germline ends came to 11 bases. The CDR3 spans 16 residues. The CDR3 DNA follows: TGTGCCAGCAGTGAAGCCCGCCGGACAGGCAATCAGCCCCAGCATTTT. Protein product: CASSEARRTGNQPQHF.

This clone was observed a handful of times. CDR3 sequence: CASSLGGDGQYF. The DNA for the CDR3 is TGTGCCAGCAGCTTGGGGGGCGACGGGCAGTACTTC. The V call is TRBV5-6, the J call TRBJ2-7; the D gene is possibly TRBD1 (5 bases). The germline V and J ends were trimmed by 0 bases and 9 bases, with 10 bases remaining between them. This CDR3 region has 12 residues. CDR1 SGHDT and CDR2 YYEEEE come from the germline V gene. The whole variable domain, remainder taken from reference TRBV5-6 and TRBJ2-7, is DAGVTQSPTHLIKTRGQQVTLRCSPKSGHDTVSWYQQALGQGPQFIFQYYEEEERQRGNFPDRFSGHQFPNYSSELNVNALLLGDSALYLCASSLGGDGQYFGPGTRLTVT.

The genes are TRBV3-1 (or the pseudogene TRBV3-2) and TRBJ2-7, with 10 bases aligning to TRBD2. Trimming removed 1 base from V and 0 bases from J; junction bases left unmatched: 3. Germline loops: CDR1 LGHDT, CDR2 YNNKEL (reference sequence). CDR3 length: 16 amino acids. CDR3 amino acids: CASSQASGSFSYEQYF. The CDR3 DNA reads as TGTGCCAGCAGCCAAGCTAGCGGGAGTTTCTCCTACGAGCAGTACTTC.

This clone was found once. The chain couples TRBV6-5 to TRBJ1-6; D remains ambiguous. The germline V and J ends were trimmed by 3 bases and 4 bases, with 7 bases remaining between them. In germline, CDR1 is MNHEY, CDR2 SVGAGI. The length of the CDR3 is 14 residues. CDR3 region: CASSYWRYNSPLHF. CDR3 DNA: TGTGCCAGCAGTTATTGGCGGTATAATTCACCCCTCCACTTT.

This chain connects TRBV5-8 to TRBJ1-3, with D perhaps TRBD1 (6 bases). Per the germline V gene, CDR1 is SGHTS and CDR2 is YDEGEE. The CDR3 has 14 residues. Trimming took off 0 bases at V and 2 bases at J, with 6 bases between the two ends. CDR3 DNA sequence: TGTGCCAGCAGCTTGGGGACAGCTGGAAACACCATATATTTT. It specifies CASSLGTAGNTIYF.

V gene TRBV5-5 combines with J gene TRBJ1-1; D is perhaps TRBD1 (6 bases). Trimming removed 1 base at V and 1 base at J, with 26 bases between. Germline-derived CDR1 and CDR2 are SGHKS and YYEKEE (reference sequence). The CDR3 totals 20 residues. The CDR3 is CASSLSLLGARLGGNTEAFF. The CDR3 nucleotides read TGTGCCAGCAGCTTGAGTCTTCTGGGGGCGAGGTTGGGTGGGAACACTGAAGCTTTCTTT.

The chain links TRBV9 to TRBJ1-2; tentative D call: TRBD1 (5 bases). CDR1 is SGDLS, CDR2 YYNGEE, per germline. The CDR3 runs to 13 residues. V lost 4 bases and J lost 1, with 8 bases in between. The DNA for the CDR3 is TGTGCCAGCAGCCCTCAGGGTAACTATGGCTACACCTTC. As protein: CASSPQGNYGYTF.

This chain's CDR3 is CASSIVAYGNQPQHF. Written as DNA, the CDR3 is TGTGCCAGTAGTATAGTCGCCTATGGCAATCAGCCCCAGCATTTT. The chain joins TRBV19 to TRBJ1-5; D gene ambiguous. Trimming shortened V by 1 base and J by 2 bases, and 9 bases separated the two germline ends. CDR3 length: 15 residues. In germline, CDR1 is LNHDA, CDR2 SQIVND (reference sequence).

The rearrangement joins TRBV9 to TRBJ2-7; no clear D. Germline-derived CDR1 and CDR2 are SGDLS and YYNGEE. This CDR3 is built from 14 residues. V was pared by 0 bases and J by 4 bases, with 11 bases between. CDR3 protein: CASSVALEPYEQYF. The CDR3 DNA follows: TGTGCCAGCAGCGTAGCTCTAGAACCATACGAGCAGTACTTC.

This clone came up many times. The V call is TRBV5-1, the J call TRBJ1-4; the D gene is possibly TRBD1 (5 bases). The V gene's germline CDR1 is SGHRS and CDR2 YFSETQ. The CDR3 is made up of 13 amino acids. Trimming removed 4 bases at V and 4 bases at J, with 8 bases between. This CDR3 reads CASSPGGNEKLFF. Here the CDR3 DNA reads TGCGCCAGCAGCCCGGGGGGTAATGAAAAACTGTTTTTT.

The V and J genes are TRBV19 and TRBJ1-1, with TRBD1 identical over 8 bases. CDR3 size: 14 residues. Germline V CDR1 and CDR2: LNHDA, SQIVND (reference sequence). Trimming cost V 8 bases and J 3 bases; bases outside gene matches: 8. For the CDR3, the DNA is TGTGCCAGTCGCAGGGGGCTGACGGACACTGAAGCTTTCTTT. This gives the protein CASRRGLTDTEAFF.

The gene calls are TRBV9 and TRBJ1-1; possibly TRBD1 for D (5 bases). V dropped 5 bases and J dropped 1 base, with 9 bases sitting between them. The CDR3 contains 13 residues. CDR1 SGDLS and CDR2 YYNGEE come from the germline V gene. CDR3 nucleotide sequence: TGTGCCAGCAGTTACGGACAGAACACTGAAGCTTTCTTT. Protein: CASSYGQNTEAFF. Using reference TRBV9 and TRBJ1-1 for the parts outside the CDR3, the full variable domain is DSGVTQTPKHLITATGQRVTLRCSPRSGDLSVYWYQQSLDQGLQFLIQYYNGEERAKGNILERFSAQQFPDLHSELNLSSLELGDSALYFCASSYGQNTEAFFGQGTRLTVV.

The chain links TRBV19 to TRBJ1-1, with a tentative D call TRBD1 (5 bases). V lost 6 bases to trimming and J lost 1 base, with 9 bases between them. CDR1 is LNHDA, CDR2 SQIVND, per germline (reference sequence). The CDR3 loop spans 13 amino acids. The CDR3 is CASRDDRNTEAFF. CDR3 nucleotide sequence: TGTGCCAGTAGGGACGACAGGAACACTGAAGCTTTCTTT.

A few counts support this clone. The identical CDR3 is also encoded by other nucleotide sequences in the sample. CDR3 sequence: CASSLTGGYGYTF. CDR3 coding DNA: TGTGCCAGCAGTCTAACAGGGGGCTATGGCTACACCTTC. The V gene is TRBV12-3 or TRBV12-4, the J gene TRBJ1-2, with 8 positions matching TRBD1. Trimming at V came to 5 bases and at J to 4 bases, leaving 3 bases not matched to a gene. The CDR3 is 13 residues long.

V usage is TRBV7-2 and J usage is TRBJ1-1; D uncertain. The CDR3 length is 16 residues. Trimming shortened V by 5 bases and J by 5 bases, and 21 bases separated the two germline ends. Germline CDR1 SGHTA, CDR2 FQGNSA. CDR3 amino acids: CASSPHRWGGETEAFF. CDR3 sequence (DNA): TGTGCCAGCAGCCCCCACCGGTGGGGAGGAGAGACTGAAGCTTTCTTT.